This TCR beta chain was documented in a study of cytomegalovirus exposure and HLA in healthy donors. The CDR3 runs 15 residues. Trimming left V 0 bases short and J 3 bases short, with 13 bases between. CDR1 is SGHDT and CDR2 is YYEEEE in the germline V gene. TCRdb's table, derived via immunoSEQ multiplex PCR, lists solely in-frame clones and lacks some. The top ten clones hold 5.5% to 7% of a sample with over 200,000 clones, over 80% of them seen once. Notes on this clone: Its antigen is undetermined.

Study conclusions and caveats: In vitro work confirmed that a few CMV-associated chains recognize CMV antigens.

Material for sequencing was PBMCs. The TCR comes from a woman in her late teens or twenties in good health and CMV-seronegative. The J gene is TRBJ2-7, the V gene TRBV5-6; TRBD2 is a possible D gene (6 bases). The CDR3 is CASSLAWDSYYEQYF. Here the CDR3 DNA reads TGTGCCAGCAGCTTGGCCTGGGACTCCTACTACGAGCAGTACTTC.